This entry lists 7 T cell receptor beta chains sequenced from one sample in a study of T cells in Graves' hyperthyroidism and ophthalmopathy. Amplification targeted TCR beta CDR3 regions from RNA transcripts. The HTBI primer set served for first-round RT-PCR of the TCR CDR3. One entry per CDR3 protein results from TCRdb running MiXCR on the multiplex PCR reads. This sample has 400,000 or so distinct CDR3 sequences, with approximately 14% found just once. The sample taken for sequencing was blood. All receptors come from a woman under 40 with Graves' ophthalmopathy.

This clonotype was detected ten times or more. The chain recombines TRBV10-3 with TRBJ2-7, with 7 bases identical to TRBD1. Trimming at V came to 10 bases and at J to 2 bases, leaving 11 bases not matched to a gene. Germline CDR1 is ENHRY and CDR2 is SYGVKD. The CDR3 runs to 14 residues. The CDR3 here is CATQNRDSTYEQYF. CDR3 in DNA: TGTGCCACACAGAACCGGGACAGCACCTACGAGCAGTACTTC.

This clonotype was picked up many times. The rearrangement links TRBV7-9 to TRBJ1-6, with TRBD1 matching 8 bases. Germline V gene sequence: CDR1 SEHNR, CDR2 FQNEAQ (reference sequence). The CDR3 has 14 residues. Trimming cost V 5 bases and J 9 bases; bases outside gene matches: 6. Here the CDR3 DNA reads TGTGCCAGCAGCCCCGGACAGGGTCCTTCACCCCTCCACTTT. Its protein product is CASSPGQGPSPLHF.

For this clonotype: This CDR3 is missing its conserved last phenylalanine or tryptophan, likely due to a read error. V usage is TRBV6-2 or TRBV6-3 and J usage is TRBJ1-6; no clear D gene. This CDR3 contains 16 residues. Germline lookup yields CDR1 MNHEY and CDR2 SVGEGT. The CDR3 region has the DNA TGTGCCATCAGTGCGGACCGGGCCTCAAGTTACTCACCCCTCCACCTT. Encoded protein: CAISADRASSYSPLHL.

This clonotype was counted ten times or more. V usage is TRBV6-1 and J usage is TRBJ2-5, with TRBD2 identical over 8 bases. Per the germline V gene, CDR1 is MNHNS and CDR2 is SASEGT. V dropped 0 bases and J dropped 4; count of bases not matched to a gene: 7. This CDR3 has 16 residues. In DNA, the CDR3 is TGTGCCAGCAGTGAAGCCGGGACTAGACGTGGAGAGACCCAGTACTTC. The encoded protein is CASSEAGTRRGETQYF.

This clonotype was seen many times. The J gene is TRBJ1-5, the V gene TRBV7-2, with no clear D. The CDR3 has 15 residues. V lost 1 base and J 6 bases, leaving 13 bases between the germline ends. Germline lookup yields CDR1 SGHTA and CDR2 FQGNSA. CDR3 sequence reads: CASSLGSQVAQPQHF. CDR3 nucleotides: TGTGCCAGCAGCTTAGGATCTCAGGTGGCTCAGCCCCAGCATTTT.

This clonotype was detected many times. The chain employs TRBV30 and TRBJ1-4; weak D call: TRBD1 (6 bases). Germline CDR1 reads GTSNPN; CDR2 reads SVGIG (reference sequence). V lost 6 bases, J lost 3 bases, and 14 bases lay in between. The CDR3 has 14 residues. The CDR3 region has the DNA TGTGCCTGTACGACAACAGGGTCTAATGAAAAACTGTTTTTT. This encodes CACTTTGSNEKLFF.

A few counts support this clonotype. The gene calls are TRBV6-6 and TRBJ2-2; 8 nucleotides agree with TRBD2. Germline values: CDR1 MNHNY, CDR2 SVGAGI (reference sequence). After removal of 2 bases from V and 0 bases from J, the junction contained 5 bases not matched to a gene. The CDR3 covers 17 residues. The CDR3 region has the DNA TGTGCCAGCAGTTACCCAACGGGGGGGCCGAACACCGGGGAGCTGTTTTTT. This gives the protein CASSYPTGGPNTGELFF.